Below are 3 T cell receptor beta chains sequenced from a single sample in a study of T-cell reconstitution after alpha-beta-depleted transplantation in children. Unique molecular identifiers featured in how the TCRbeta library was prepared. From the PCR reads, TCRdb called clonotypes with MiXCR, one entry per CDR3 protein. The sample lists about 610,000 distinct CDR3 sequences; about 10% were seen once. The starting material was PBMCs from the stem cell graft donor, obtained from the stem cell graft. The receptors originated from a human donor who donated a stem cell graft to a child with acute myeloid leukemia.

The chain employs TRBV3-1 and TRBJ2-7, with 9 bases fitting TRBD1. The CDR3 runs to 16 residues. Trimming removed 3 bases from V and 1 base from J; junction bases left unmatched: 7. Germline-derived CDR1 and CDR2 are LGHDT and YNNKEL (reference sequence). CDR3 nucleotide sequence: TGTGCCAGCAGCCATCCGGGACAGGGAACATCCTACGAGCAGTACTTC. It specifies CASSHPGQGTSYEQYF.

J is TRBJ2-1 and V is TRBV12-3 or TRBV12-4, with TRBD1 identical over 7 bases. This CDR3 is built from 13 residues. V gave up 4 bases and J gave up 9 bases; unmatched junction bases: 6. The CDR3 loop reads CASSWTGSSEQFF. CDR3 nucleotides: TGTGCCAGCAGTTGGACAGGCTCGTCTGAGCAGTTCTTC.

The rearrangement links TRBV10-3 to TRBJ2-1; possibly TRBD2 for D (6 bases). The CDR3 spans 15 residues. CDR1 and CDR2 from the germline V gene are ENHRY and SYGVKD. Deletions cut 8 bases from V and 7 bases from J, with 21 bases between. CDR3 in amino acids: CAIGGSLQMVNEQFF. DNA for the CDR3: TGTGCCATCGGAGGGAGCCTTCAAATGGTGAATGAGCAGTTCTTC.